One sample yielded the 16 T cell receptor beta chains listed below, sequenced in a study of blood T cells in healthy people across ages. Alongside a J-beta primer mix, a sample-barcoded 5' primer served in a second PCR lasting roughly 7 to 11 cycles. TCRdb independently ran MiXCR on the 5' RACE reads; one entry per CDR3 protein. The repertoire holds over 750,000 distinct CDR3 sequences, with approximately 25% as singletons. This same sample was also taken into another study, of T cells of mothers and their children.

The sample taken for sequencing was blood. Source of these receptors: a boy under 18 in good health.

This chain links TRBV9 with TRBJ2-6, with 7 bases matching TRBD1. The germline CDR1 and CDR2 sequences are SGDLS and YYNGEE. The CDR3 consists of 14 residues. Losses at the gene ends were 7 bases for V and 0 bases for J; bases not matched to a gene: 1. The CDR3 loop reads CASHRGSGANVLTF. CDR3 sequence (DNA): TGTGCCAGCCACAGGGGCTCTGGGGCCAACGTCCTGACTTTC. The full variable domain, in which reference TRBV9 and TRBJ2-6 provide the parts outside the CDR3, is DSGVTQTPKHLITATGQRVTLRCSPRSGDLSVYWYQQSLDQGLQFLIQYYNGEERAKGNILERFSAQQFPDLHSELNLSSLELGDSALYFCASHRGSGANVLTFGAGSRLTVL.

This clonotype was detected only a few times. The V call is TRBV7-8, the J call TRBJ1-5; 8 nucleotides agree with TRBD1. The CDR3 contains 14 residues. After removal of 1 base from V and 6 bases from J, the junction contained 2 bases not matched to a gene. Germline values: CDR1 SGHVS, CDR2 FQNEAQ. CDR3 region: CASSLGTGFQPQHF. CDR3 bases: TGTGCCAGCAGCTTAGGGACAGGGTTTCAGCCCCAGCATTTT.

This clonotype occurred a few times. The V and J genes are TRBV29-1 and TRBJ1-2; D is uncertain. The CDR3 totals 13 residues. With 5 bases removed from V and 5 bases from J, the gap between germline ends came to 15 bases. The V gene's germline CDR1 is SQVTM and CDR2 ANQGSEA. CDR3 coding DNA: TGCAGCGTTAAGCCACAAGACCAGTATGGCTACACCTTC. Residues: CSVKPQDQYGYTF.

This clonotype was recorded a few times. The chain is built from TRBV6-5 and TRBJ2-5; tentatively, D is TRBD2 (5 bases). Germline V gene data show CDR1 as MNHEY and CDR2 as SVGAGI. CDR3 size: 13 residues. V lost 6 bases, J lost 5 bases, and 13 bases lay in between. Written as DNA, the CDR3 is TGTGCCAGCAGCACCGGACTCGCGGAGACCCAGTACTTC. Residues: CASSTGLAETQYF.

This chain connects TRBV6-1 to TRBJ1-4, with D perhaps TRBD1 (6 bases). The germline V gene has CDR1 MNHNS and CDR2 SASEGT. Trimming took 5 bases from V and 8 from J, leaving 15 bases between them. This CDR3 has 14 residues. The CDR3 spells CASSPDRSQEKLFF. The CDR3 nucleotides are TGTGCCAGCAGTCCTGACAGGTCTCAGGAAAAACTGTTTTTT.

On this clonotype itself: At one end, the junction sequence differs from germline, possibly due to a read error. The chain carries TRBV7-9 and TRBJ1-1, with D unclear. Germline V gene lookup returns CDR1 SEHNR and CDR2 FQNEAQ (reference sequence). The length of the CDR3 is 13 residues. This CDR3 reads CSSSLIPGAEAFF. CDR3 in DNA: TGTTCCAGCAGCCTGATACCCGGGGCTGAAGCTTTCTTT.

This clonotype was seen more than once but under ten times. The DNA for the CDR3 is TGTGCCAGCAGTTGGGCGGGGAACACTGAAGCTTTCTTT. It codes for CASSWAGNTEAFF. This chain connects TRBV12-3 or TRBV12-4 to TRBJ1-1; D call uncertain. The germline V and J ends were trimmed by 4 bases and 1 base, with 7 bases remaining between them. The CDR3 totals 13 residues.

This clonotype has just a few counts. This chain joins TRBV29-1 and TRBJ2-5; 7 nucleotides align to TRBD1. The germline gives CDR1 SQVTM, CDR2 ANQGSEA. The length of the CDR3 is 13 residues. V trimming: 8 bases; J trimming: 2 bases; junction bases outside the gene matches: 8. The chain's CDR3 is CSIEGQNQETQYF. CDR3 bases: TGCAGCATCGAGGGACAGAATCAAGAGACCCAGTACTTC.

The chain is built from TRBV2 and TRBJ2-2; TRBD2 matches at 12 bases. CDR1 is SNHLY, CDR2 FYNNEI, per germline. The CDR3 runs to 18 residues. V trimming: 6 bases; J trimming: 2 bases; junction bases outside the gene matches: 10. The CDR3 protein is CASSAGTSGHTNTGELFF. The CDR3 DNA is TGTGCCAGCAGCGCCGGGACTAGCGGGCACACCAACACCGGGGAGCTGTTTTTT.

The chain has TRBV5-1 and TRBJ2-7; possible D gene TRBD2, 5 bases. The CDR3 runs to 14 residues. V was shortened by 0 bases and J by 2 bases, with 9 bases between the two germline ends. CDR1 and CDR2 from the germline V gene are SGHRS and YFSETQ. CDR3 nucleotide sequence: TGCGCCAGCAGCTTGGAACGGGGAACCTACGAGCAGTACTTC. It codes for CASSLERGTYEQYF.

The CDR3 region has the DNA TGTGCCAGCAGTATACTAGCGGGGGGCACTCAAGAGACCCAGTACTTC. Translated: CASSILAGGTQETQYF. The V and J genes are TRBV27 and TRBJ2-5; TRBD2 agrees at 12 bases. Per germline, CDR1 MNHEY and CDR2 SMNVEV (reference sequence). The CDR3 contains 16 residues. Trimming took 5 bases from V and 2 from J; bases not matched to a gene: 6.

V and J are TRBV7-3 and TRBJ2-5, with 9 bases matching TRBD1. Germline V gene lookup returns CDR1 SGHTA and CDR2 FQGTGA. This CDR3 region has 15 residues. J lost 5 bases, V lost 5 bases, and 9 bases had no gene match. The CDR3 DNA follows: TGTGCCAGCAGCAACAGGGACAGGGCGGGGGAGACCCAGTACTTC. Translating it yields CASSNRDRAGETQYF. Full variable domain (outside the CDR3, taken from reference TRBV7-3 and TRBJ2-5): GAGVSQTPSNKVTEKGKYVELRCDPISGHTALYWYRQSLGQGPEFLIYFQGTGAADDSGLPNDRFFAVRPEGSVSTLKIQRTERGDSAVYLCASSNRDRAGETQYFGPGTRLLVL.

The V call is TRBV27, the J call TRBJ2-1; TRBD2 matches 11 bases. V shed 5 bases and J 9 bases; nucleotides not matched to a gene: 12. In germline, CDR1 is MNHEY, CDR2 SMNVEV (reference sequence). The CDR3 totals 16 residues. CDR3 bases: TGTGCCAGCAGTCCCCGTAGCGGGAGGGCCTACGGTGAGCAGTTCTTC. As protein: CASSPRSGRAYGEQFF.

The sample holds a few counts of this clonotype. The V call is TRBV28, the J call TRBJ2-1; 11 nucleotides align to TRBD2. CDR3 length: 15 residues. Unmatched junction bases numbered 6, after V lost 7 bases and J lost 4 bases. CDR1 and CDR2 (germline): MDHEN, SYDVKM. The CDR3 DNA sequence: TGTGCCAGCACCCCGGGACTAGCGGAATACAATGAGCAGTTCTTC. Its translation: CASTPGLAEYNEQFF. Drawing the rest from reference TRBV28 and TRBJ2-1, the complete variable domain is DVKVTQSSRYLVKRTGEKVFLECVQDMDHENMFWYRQDPGLGLRLIYFSYDVKMKEKGDIPEGYSVSREKKERFSLILESASTNQTSMYLCASTPGLAEYNEQFFGPGTRLTVL.

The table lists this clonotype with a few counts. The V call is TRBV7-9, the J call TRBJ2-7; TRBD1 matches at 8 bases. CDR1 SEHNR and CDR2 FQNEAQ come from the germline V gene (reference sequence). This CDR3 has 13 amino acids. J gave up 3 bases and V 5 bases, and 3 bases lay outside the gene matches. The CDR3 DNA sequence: TGTGCCAGCAGCAAGGGACAGGTCTACGAGCAGTACTTC. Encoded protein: CASSKGQVYEQYF.

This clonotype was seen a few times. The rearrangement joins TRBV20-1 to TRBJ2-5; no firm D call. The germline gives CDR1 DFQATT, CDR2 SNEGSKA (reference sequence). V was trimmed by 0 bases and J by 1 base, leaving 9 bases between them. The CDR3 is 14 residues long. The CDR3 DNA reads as TGCAGTGCTAGAGATAGGGCGCTCCAAGAGACCCAGTACTTC. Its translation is CSARDRALQETQYF.